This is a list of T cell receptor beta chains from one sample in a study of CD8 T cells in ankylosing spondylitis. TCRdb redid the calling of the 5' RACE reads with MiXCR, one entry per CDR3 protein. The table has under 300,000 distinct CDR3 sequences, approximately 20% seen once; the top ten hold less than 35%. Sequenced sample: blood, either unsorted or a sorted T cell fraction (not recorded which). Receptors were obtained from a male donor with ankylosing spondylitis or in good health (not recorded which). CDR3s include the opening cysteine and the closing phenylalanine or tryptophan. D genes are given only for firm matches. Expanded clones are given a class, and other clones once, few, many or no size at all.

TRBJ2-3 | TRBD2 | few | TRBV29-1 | CSVVGVAGGPTDTQYF | TGCAGCGTTGTCGGTGTGGCGGGAGGACCCACAGATACGCAGTATTTT
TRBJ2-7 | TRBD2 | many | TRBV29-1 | CSVGSGITYEQYF | TGCAGCGTTGGTAGCGGGATCACCTACGAGCAGTACTTC
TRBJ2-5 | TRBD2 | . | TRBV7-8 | CASSLLGLAGSQETQYF | TGTGCCAGCAGCTTACTGGGACTAGCGGGCAGCCAAGAGACCCAGTACTTC
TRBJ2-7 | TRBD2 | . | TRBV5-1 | CASSLASGPYEQYF | TGCGCCAGCAGCTTGGCTAGCGGGCCCTACGAGCAGTACTTC
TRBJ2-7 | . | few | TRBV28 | CASSLGHLLGEQYF | TGTGCCAGCAGTTTGGGGCACTTGTTGGGCGAGCAGTACTTC
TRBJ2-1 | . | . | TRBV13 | CASSLLGDSYNEQFF | TGTGCCAGCAGCCTCCTCGGGGACTCCTACAATGAGCAGTTCTTC
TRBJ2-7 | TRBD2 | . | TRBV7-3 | CASRLAGGPGYEQYF | TGTGCCAGCCGGCTAGCGGGAGGGCCAGGCTACGAGCAGTACTTC
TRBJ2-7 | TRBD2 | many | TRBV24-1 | CATSELRGRRKLAGYEQYF | TGTGCCACCAGTGAGCTCCGGGGACGACGGAAACTAGCGGGCTACGAGCAGTACTTC
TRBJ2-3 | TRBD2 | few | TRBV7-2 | CASSLTSGIADTQYF | TGTGCCAGCAGCTTAACTAGCGGGATCGCAGATACGCAGTATTTT
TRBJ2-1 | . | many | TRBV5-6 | CASSWSSTPNEQFF | TGTGCCAGCAGCTGGTCTAGCACTCCTAATGAGCAGTTCTTC
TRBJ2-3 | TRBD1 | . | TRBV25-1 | CASSEPQGDTQYF | TGTGCCAGCAGTGAACCACAGGGGGATACGCAGTATTTT
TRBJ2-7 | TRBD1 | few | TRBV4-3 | CASSLSIQGAYEQYF | TGCGCCAGCAGCCTATCCATACAGGGGGCGTACGAGCAGTACTTC
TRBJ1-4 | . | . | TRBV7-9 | CASSPASNEKLFF | TGTGCCAGCAGTCCGGCTTCCAATGAAAAACTGTTTTTT
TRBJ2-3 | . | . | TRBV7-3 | CASSLTGASTDTQYF | TGTGCCAGCAGCTTAACCGGGGCCAGCACAGATACGCAGTATTTT
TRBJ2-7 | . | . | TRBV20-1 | CSASTPYEQYF | TGCAGTGCTAGCACCCCCTACGAGCAGTACTTC
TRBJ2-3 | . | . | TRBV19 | CASIGGLSTDTQYF | TGTGCCAGTATTGGGGGGCTTAGCACAGATACGCAGTATTTT
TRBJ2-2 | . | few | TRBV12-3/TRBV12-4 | CASTTRTSRITGELFF | TGTGCCAGCACCACACGGACCTCCAGAATCACCGGGGAGCTGTTTTTT
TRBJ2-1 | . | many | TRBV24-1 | CATSDSSGLSYNEQFF | TGTGCCACCAGTGATTCGAGCGGGCTATCCTACAATGAGCAGTTCTTC
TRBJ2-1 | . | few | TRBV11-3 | CASSRFGGEGNEQFF | TGTGCCAGCAGCAGGTTTGGAGGGGAAGGGAATGAGCAGTTCTTC
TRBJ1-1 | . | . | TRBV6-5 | CASSYGGDLEAFF | TGTGCCAGCAGTTACGGGGGTGATCTTGAAGCTTTCTTT
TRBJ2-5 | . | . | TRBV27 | CASSLERGSLETQYF | TGTGCCAGCAGTCTCGAAAGGGGATCACTGGAGACCCAGTACTTC
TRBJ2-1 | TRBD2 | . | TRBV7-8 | CASSLPSGVSIYNEQFF | TGTGCCAGCAGCTTACCCAGCGGGGTTTCCATTTACAATGAGCAGTTCTTC
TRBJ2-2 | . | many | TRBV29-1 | CSVVDTGELFF | TGCAGCGTTGTGGACACCGGGGAGCTGTTTTTT
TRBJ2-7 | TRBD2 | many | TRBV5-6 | CASSLVTPSGSMVFYEQYF | TGTGCCAGCAGCTTGGTAACTCCTAGCGGGAGTATGGTTTTCTACGAGCAGTACTTC
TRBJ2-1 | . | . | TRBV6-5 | CASSYLGYEQFF | TGTGCCAGCAGTTACCTGGGGTATGAGCAGTTCTTC
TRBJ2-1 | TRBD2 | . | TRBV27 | CASSEDLADSYNEQFF | TGTGCCAGCAGTGAGGACCTAGCGGACTCCTACAATGAGCAGTTCTTC
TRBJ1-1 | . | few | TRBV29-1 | CSVGKGTKAFF | TGCAGCGTGGGAAAAGGGACCAAAGCTTTCTTT
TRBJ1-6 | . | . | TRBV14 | CASSQDLRDPPLHF | TGTGCCAGCAGCCAAGATCTACGTGATCCACCCCTCCACTTT
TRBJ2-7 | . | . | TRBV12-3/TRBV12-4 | CASSFGTTYEQYF | TGTGCCAGCAGTTTCGGGACAACCTACGAGCAGTACTTC
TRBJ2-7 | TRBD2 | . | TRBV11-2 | CASSLVSGTTYEQYF | TGTGCCAGCAGCTTAGTTAGCGGGACGACCTACGAGCAGTACTTC
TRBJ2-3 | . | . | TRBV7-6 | CASSLLVTDTQYF | TGTGCCAGCAGCTTATTAGTCACAGATACGCAGTATTTT
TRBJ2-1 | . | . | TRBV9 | CASSATSGWGSVEQFF | TGTGCCAGCAGCGCCACGTCAGGGTGGGGGAGCGTCGAGCAGTTCTTC
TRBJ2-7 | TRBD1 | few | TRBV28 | CASSLMGQGINEQYF | TGTGCCAGCAGTTTGATGGGACAGGGAATCAACGAGCAGTACTTC
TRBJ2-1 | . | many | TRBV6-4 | CASSLGANNEQFF | TGTGCCAGCAGCCTAGGGGCTAACAATGAGCAGTTCTTC
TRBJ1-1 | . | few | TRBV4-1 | CAGGTNTEAFF | TGCGCCGGCGGGACGAACACTGAAGCTTTCTTT
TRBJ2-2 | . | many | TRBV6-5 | CASSYRGTALFRTGELFF | TGTGCCAGCAGTTACCGGGGGACCGCCCTATTCCGCACCGGGGAGCTGTTTTTT
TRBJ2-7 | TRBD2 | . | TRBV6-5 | CASSWAMTSGPYEQYF | TGTGCCAGCAGTTGGGCCATGACTAGCGGACCCTACGAGCAGTACTTC
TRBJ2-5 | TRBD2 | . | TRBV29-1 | CSVGGGQRGQETQYF | TGCAGCGTTGGGGGGGGTCAGCGGGGGCAAGAGACCCAGTACTTC
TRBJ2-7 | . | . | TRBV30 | CAWTSGQGGDEQYF | TGTGCCTGGACCTCCGGACAGGGAGGGGACGAGCAGTACTTC